These T cell receptor beta chains were read from a single sample in a study of early T cells in non-severe SARS-CoV-2 infection. TCRdb reanalysed the 5' RACE reads using MiXCR and keeps one entry per CDR3 protein. The table records more than 25,000 distinct CDR3 sequences, 3.5% to 5.5% of them present only once. The sample consisted of whole blood, taken at baseline. Receptor source: an adult who was a healthcare worker with PCR-confirmed SARS-CoV-2 infection or an uninfected control (not recorded which). The CDR3 runs from the conserved cysteine through the conserved F or W. Fields, in order: clone size, D gene, J gene, V gene, CDR3 DNA, CDR3 protein. A D gene is named only where the DNA matches it firmly. Clone size is not always given. Where it is, it says once, few, many or a class for expanded clones.

abundance: many; d_gene: .; j_gene: TRBJ2-7; v_gene: TRBV2; CDR3nt: TGTGCCAGTTCGGAGGGGGGGCAGTACTTC; CDR3aa: CASSEGGQYF
abundance: many; d_gene: .; j_gene: TRBJ2-5; v_gene: TRBV5-5; CDR3nt: TGTGCCAGCATGGCCCTCAGCGTTGCGGAGACCCAGTACTTC; CDR3aa: CASMALSVAETQYF
abundance: few; d_gene: .; j_gene: TRBJ1-4; v_gene: TRBV25-1; CDR3nt: TGTGCCAGCAGTGAAAGAGGAGGGATCACTAATGAAAAACTGTTTTTT; CDR3aa: CASSERGGITNEKLFF
abundance: many; d_gene: .; j_gene: TRBJ2-3; v_gene: TRBV5-6; CDR3nt: TGTGCCAGCACCTCCCGGGTTTCGGGGGTCACAGATACGCAGTATTTT; CDR3aa: CASTSRVSGVTDTQYF
abundance: many; d_gene: .; j_gene: TRBJ2-5; v_gene: TRBV12-3/TRBV12-4; CDR3nt: TGTGCCAGCAGTCCCCTGGGGGGAGTTGAGACCCAGTACTTC; CDR3aa: CASSPLGGVETQYF
abundance: many; d_gene: TRBD1; j_gene: TRBJ1-6; v_gene: TRBV20-1; CDR3nt: TGCAGTGCTTTCCCAAGAGGGACAGGGGGTGGATCACCCCTCCACTTT; CDR3aa: CSAFPRGTGGGSPLHF
abundance: many; d_gene: .; j_gene: TRBJ2-3; v_gene: TRBV10-3; CDR3nt: TGTGCCATCACCGGAGGGGGCCCTAGCACAGATACGCAGTATTTT; CDR3aa: CAITGGGPSTDTQYF
abundance: many; d_gene: .; j_gene: TRBJ2-2; v_gene: TRBV7-8; CDR3nt: TGTGCCAGCAGCTTGAATCCGGGAACCGGGGAGCTGTTTTTT; CDR3aa: CASSLNPGTGELFF
abundance: few; d_gene: .; j_gene: TRBJ2-2; v_gene: TRBV12-3/TRBV12-4; CDR3nt: TGTGCCAGCAGTTCGTCCGGACCGACTTGGGAGCTGTTTTTT; CDR3aa: CASSSSGPTWELFF
abundance: many; d_gene: .; j_gene: TRBJ1-6; v_gene: TRBV9; CDR3nt: TGTGCCAGCAGCTCCCTAGGCGGTGGGGTTGGATCACCCCTCCACTTT; CDR3aa: CASSSLGGGVGSPLHF
abundance: few; d_gene: TRBD2; j_gene: TRBJ2-3; v_gene: TRBV9; CDR3nt: TGTGCCAGCAGCGTAGCTAAGCGGGGAAGGGAGTATTTT; CDR3aa: CASSVAKRGREYF
abundance: few; d_gene: .; j_gene: TRBJ2-1; v_gene: TRBV15; CDR3nt: TGTGTCACCAGCAGAGAGAGGCGTTCGTATGAGCAGTTCTTC; CDR3aa: CVTSRERRSYEQFF
abundance: .; d_gene: .; j_gene: TRBJ2-3; v_gene: TRBV7-3; CDR3nt: TGTGCCAGCAGCCCAACGACCCGGCCGCAGTATTTT; CDR3aa: CASSPTTRPQYF
abundance: .; d_gene: TRBD1; j_gene: TRBJ2-7; v_gene: TRBV7-2; CDR3nt: TGTGCCAGCAGCGTCAGACAGGGTTCACACGAGCAGTACTTC; CDR3aa: CASSVRQGSHEQYF
abundance: many; d_gene: .; j_gene: TRBJ2-7; v_gene: TRBV5-1; CDR3nt: TGCGCCAGCAGCTTGGGAGGGAGCTCCTACGAGCAGTACTTC; CDR3aa: CASSLGGSSYEQYF
abundance: many; d_gene: .; j_gene: TRBJ2-7; v_gene: TRBV6-5; CDR3nt: TGTGCCAGCAGTTACACCTCCCGGTCCCGCGCTTACGAGCAGTACTTC; CDR3aa: CASSYTSRSRAYEQYF
abundance: .; d_gene: TRBD2; j_gene: TRBJ2-5; v_gene: TRBV7-2; CDR3nt: TGTGCCAGCAGCTTTAGCGGGGGTGAAGAGACCCAGTACTTC; CDR3aa: CASSFSGGEETQYF
abundance: many; d_gene: .; j_gene: TRBJ1-1; v_gene: TRBV12-2; CDR3nt: TGTGCAAGTCGCTCGCACGAGTCTGAAGCTTTCTTT; CDR3aa: CASRSHESEAFF
abundance: many; d_gene: TRBD1; j_gene: TRBJ2-4; v_gene: TRBV5-1; CDR3nt: TGCGCCAGCAGCGGGTCAACAGGGGTTGGTAACATTCAGTACTTC; CDR3aa: CASSGSTGVGNIQYF
abundance: .; d_gene: .; j_gene: TRBJ2-2; v_gene: TRBV19; CDR3nt: TGTGCCAGTAGTATCAGCTTCCGGGGGGAGCTGTTTTTT; CDR3aa: CASSISFRGELFF
abundance: many; d_gene: .; j_gene: TRBJ1-3; v_gene: TRBV7-6; CDR3nt: TGTGCCAGCAGCTTAACGGTCGGACGGTCTGGAAACACCATATATTTT; CDR3aa: CASSLTVGRSGNTIYF
abundance: medium-sized; d_gene: TRBD1; j_gene: TRBJ2-7; v_gene: TRBV12-3/TRBV12-4; CDR3nt: TGTGCCAGCAGTTCCCCCGGGACAGCCTACGAGCAGTACTTC; CDR3aa: CASSSPGTAYEQYF
abundance: many; d_gene: .; j_gene: TRBJ1-2; v_gene: TRBV18; CDR3nt: TGTGCCAGCTCAGCAGGGCTAGACTATGGCTACACCTTC; CDR3aa: CASSAGLDYGYTF
abundance: many; d_gene: TRBD2; j_gene: TRBJ2-3; v_gene: TRBV6-2/TRBV6-3; CDR3nt: TGTGCCAGCAGTTACTCCCCTAGCGGGGCCACAGATACGCAGTATTTT; CDR3aa: CASSYSPSGATDTQYF
abundance: many; d_gene: .; j_gene: TRBJ2-1; v_gene: TRBV7-2; CDR3nt: TGTGCCAGCAGCTTAAGACTAGGGTCCTACAATGAGCAGTTCTTC; CDR3aa: CASSLRLGSYNEQFF
abundance: many; d_gene: TRBD1; j_gene: TRBJ2-7; v_gene: TRBV6-5; CDR3nt: TGTGCCAGCAGTTACTCGAGAACCGGGACAGGGGTGTCCGAGCAGTACTTC; CDR3aa: CASSYSRTGTGVSEQYF
abundance: many; d_gene: .; j_gene: TRBJ2-3; v_gene: TRBV7-2; CDR3nt: TGTGCCAGCAGCTTTTCTAGCGGGACAGGAGATACGCAGTATTTT; CDR3aa: CASSFSSGTGDTQYF
abundance: .; d_gene: .; j_gene: TRBJ2-1; v_gene: TRBV6-2/TRBV6-3; CDR3nt: TGTGCCAGCTCGTTACGGGACTCTATCTACAATGAGCAGTTCTTC; CDR3aa: CASSLRDSIYNEQFF
abundance: many; d_gene: .; j_gene: TRBJ1-1; v_gene: TRBV6-5; CDR3nt: TGTGCCAGCAGTTACGGCTGGGGGGTCGACACTGAAGCTTTCTTT; CDR3aa: CASSYGWGVDTEAFF